These 32 T cell receptor beta chains were sequenced from one sample in a study of read filtering for tumor transcriptome and immune sequencing. From 400 to 450 ng of RNA, a library with molecular barcoded alpha/delta and beta/gamma adaptors was made. TCRdb reprocessed the reads via MiXCR and lists one record per CDR3 protein. Seen here are 46,000 or so distinct CDR3 sequences, roughly 20% observed once, and the top ten hold 15%. The source material was a population of CD138-negative cells sorted from bone marrow. Receptors originate from a donor older than 35 with multiple myeloma.

At least ten counts were recorded for this clonotype. The rearrangement links TRBV5-6 to TRBJ2-5, with TRBD1 matching 7 bases. The CDR3 covers 15 residues. V trimming: 5 bases; J trimming: 5 bases; junction bases outside the gene matches: 12. Looked up from germline, CDR1 is SGHDT and CDR2 is YYEEEE. CDR3 bases: TGTGCCAGCAGGCCCGGGACAGCGGCGGTCGAGACCCAGTACTTC. Translating gives CASRPGTAAVETQYF.

A remark on this clonotype: Being one base from a much bigger clone, this may be a read error. The chain joins TRBV6-2 or TRBV6-3 to TRBJ2-3; D not certain. The V end lost 7 bases, the J end lost 3 bases, and 11 bases lay between the germline ends. CDR3 length: 13 amino acids. The germline CDR1 and CDR2 sequences are MNHEY and SVGEGT. The CDR3, as DNA: TGTGCCAGCAATTATCTGGGGACAGATACGCAGTATTTT. Protein sequence: CASNYLGTDTQYF.

This clonotype was detected ten times or more. Here the CDR3 DNA reads TGTGCCAGCAGTTACGGGACAGGGCCTAGGGGTAATGAAAAACTGTTTTTT. This sequence encodes CASSYGTGPRGNEKLFF. This chain connects TRBV6-6 to TRBJ1-4, with 9 bases that match TRBD1. Germline CDR1 MNHNY, CDR2 SVGAGI (reference sequence). With V trimmed by 2 bases and J by 4 bases, 8 bases remained unmatched. This CDR3 spans 17 amino acids.

The chain joins TRBV13 to TRBJ1-5; D is undetermined. Germline CDR1 reads PRHDT; CDR2 reads FYEKMQ (reference sequence). The CDR3 has 14 residues. V was cut by 5 bases and J by 7 bases, with 15 bases left in between. The CDR3 DNA sequence: TGTGCCAGCAGCCCCCGACACGAGAGACAGCCCCAGCATTTT. Translated: CASSPRHERQPQHF.

On this clonotype: An end of the junction does not agree with germline; a read error may underlie this. This chain uses TRBV4-3 with TRBJ2-1, with D possibly TRBD2 on 5 matching bases. CDR1 LGHNA and CDR2 YSLEER come from the germline V gene. The CDR3 loop spans 16 amino acids. As DNA, the CDR3 is TGCGCCAGCAGCCAAGTCGACCGGGGAATGTACAATCAGCAGTTCTTC. Translated, it gives CASSQVDRGMYNQQFF.

This clonotype was observed at least ten times. This chain connects TRBV29-1 to TRBJ2-1, with D tentatively TRBD2 (5 bases). The CDR3 sequence is 14 residues long. Germline CDR1 and CDR2: SQVTM and ANQGSEA. Deletions cut 4 bases from V and 0 bases from J, with 10 bases between. CDR3 sequence reads: CSVGRENSYNEQFF. CDR3 nucleotide sequence: TGCAGCGTTGGAAGGGAGAACTCCTACAATGAGCAGTTCTTC.

In this sample, this clonotype turned up many times. DNA for the CDR3: TGCGCCAGTACGGGGCTCGACACCTACGAGCAGTACTTC. It yields the protein CASTGLDTYEQYF. This chain joins TRBV5-1 and TRBJ2-7, with D tentatively TRBD1 or TRBD2 (5 bases each). V lost 8 bases and J 2 bases, leaving 14 bases between the germline ends. CDR1 and CDR2 from the germline V gene are SGHRS and YFSETQ. The CDR3 consists of 13 residues.

For this clonotype: A read error may account for a junction end that differs from germline. The rearrangement links TRBV9 to TRBJ2-1; TRBD2 agrees at 8 bases. The CDR3 sequence is 19 residues long. Germline loops: CDR1 SGDLS, CDR2 YYNGEE. CDR3 nucleotide sequence: TGTGCCAGCAGCGTTTCACCCGGGACTAGTGAACGATCCTACAATGAGCAGCTCTTC. It translates to CASSVSPGTSERSYNEQLF. Supplemented by reference TRBV9 and TRBJ2-1, the full variable domain reads DSGVTQTPKHLITATGQRVTLRCSPRSGDLSVYWYQQSLDQGLQFLIQYYNGEERAKGNILERFSAQQFPDLHSELNLSSLELGDSALYFCASSVSPGTSERSYNEQLFGPGTRLTVL.

This clonotype showed up many times. The rearrangement joins TRBV6-6 to TRBJ1-1, with TRBD1 as a possible D gene (5 bases). This CDR3 spans 13 amino acids. Germline V gene data show CDR1 as MNHNY and CDR2 as SVGAGI (reference sequence). V was cut by 2 bases and J by 1 base, with 5 bases left in between. CDR3 DNA: TGTGCCAGCAGTTACGGGGGGAACACTGAAGCTTTCTTT. Translating gives CASSYGGNTEAFF.

This clonotype has at least ten counts. The V gene is TRBV18, the J gene TRBJ2-3; D is undetermined. The CDR3 is 14 amino acids. Germline loops: CDR1 KGHSH, CDR2 LQKENI. Trimming pared 6 bases from V and 0 bases from J, leaving 10 bases between. The CDR3 loop reads CASSIAQSTDTQYF. CDR3 sequence (DNA): TGTGCCAGCTCCATAGCCCAGAGCACAGATACGCAGTATTTT. Full variable domain (outside the CDR3, taken from reference TRBV18 and TRBJ2-3): NAGVMQNPRHLVRRRGQEARLRCSPMKGHSHVYWYRQLPEEGLKFMVYLQKENIIDESGMPKERFSAEFPKEGPSILRIQQVVRGDSAAYFCASSIAQSTDTQYFGPGTRLTVL.

This clonotype was observed many times. This chain uses TRBV28 with TRBJ1-1; 7 bases are a match to TRBD1. Germline V gene lookup returns CDR1 MDHEN and CDR2 SYDVKM. This CDR3 spans 15 amino acids. V shed 2 bases, J shed 7 bases, and the junction held 10 bases outside the gene matches. The CDR3 DNA reads as TGTGCCAGCAGTTTACCACTAGGACAGGTGAATGAAGCTTTCTTT. Its protein product is CASSLPLGQVNEAFF.

Ten or more counts support this clonotype. The V gene is TRBV20-1, the J gene TRBJ2-1, with TRBD1 matching 8 bases. Germline lookup yields CDR1 DFQATT and CDR2 SNEGSKA (reference sequence). The CDR3 covers 16 residues. With 3 bases clipped from V and 4 bases from J, the junction kept 11 bases outside the gene matches. The CDR3 loop is CSASNLPGGRYNEQFF. In DNA form, the CDR3 reads TGCAGTGCTAGTAATTTGCCAGGGGGCAGGTACAATGAGCAGTTCTTC.

This clonotype was observed many times. The chain recombines TRBV12-3 or TRBV12-4 with TRBJ2-2, with a tentative D call TRBD2 (7 bases). The CDR3 extends over 18 amino acids. V was trimmed by 8 bases and J by 0 bases, leaving 22 bases between them. Here the CDR3 reads CASGEGGGGISNTGELFF. DNA of the CDR3: TGTGCCAGCGGGGAGGGGGGCGGTGGGATCTCGAACACCGGGGAGCTGTTTTTT.

A few counts support this clonotype. The chain recombines TRBV6-1 with TRBJ1-5; no reliable D call. This CDR3 is 13 amino acids long. Germline CDR1 MNHNS, CDR2 SASEGT. V lost 7 bases, J lost 6 bases, and 13 bases lay in between. CDR3 DNA sequence: TGTGCCAGCATTTACCAGGAGGGTCAGCCCCAGCATTTT. It yields the protein CASIYQEGQPQHF.

Note on this clonotype: This sequence may be a read error, since a much larger clone differs from it by one base. This chain uses TRBV5-8 with TRBJ1-1; D unclear. The CDR3 has 11 residues. Trimming cost V 6 bases and J 7 bases, with 10 bases left between them. Germline lookup yields CDR1 SGHTS and CDR2 YDEGEE. The CDR3 nucleotides read TGTGCCAGCACCCATGTGGATGAAGCTTTCTTT. It yields the protein CASTHVDEAFF.

This clonotype has ten or more counts. This chain links TRBV14 with TRBJ2-1; the match to TRBD2 covers 9 bases. The CDR3 is made up of 13 amino acids. Germline-derived CDR1 and CDR2 are SGHDN and FVKESK. V lost 1 base to trimming and J lost 9 bases; unmatched junction nucleotides: 1. The CDR3 loop reads CASSQVAGAEQFF. CDR3 sequence (DNA): TGTGCCAGCAGCCAAGTAGCGGGAGCTGAGCAGTTCTTC.

V is TRBV12-5 and J is TRBJ2-1, with TRBD1 identical over 9 bases. The CDR3 is made up of 14 amino acids. The V segment lost 6 bases and the J segment 9 bases; nucleotides outside the gene matches: 9. From germline, CDR1 is LGHNT and CDR2 FRNRAP. The CDR3 bases are TGTGCTAGTGGGGGGAGGACAGGGGATGTTGAGCAGTTCTTC. Protein sequence: CASGGRTGDVEQFF.

The table lists this clonotype with many counts. V gene TRBV6-5 combines with J gene TRBJ2-1, with 9 bases fitting TRBD2. CDR1 is MNHEY and CDR2 is SVGAGI in the germline V gene. The CDR3 spans 15 residues. Trimming removed 6 bases from V and 4 bases from J; junction bases left unmatched: 7. The CDR3 loop reads CASSAFLAGYNEQFF. The DNA for the CDR3 is TGTGCCAGCAGCGCGTTCCTAGCGGGGTACAATGAGCAGTTCTTC.

Turning to this clonotype: The junction does not match germline at one end; this may be a read error. The CDR3 sequence: CAISQADVNEQFF. The CDR3 DNA reads as TGCGCCATCAGCCAAGCCGACGTCAATGAGCAGTTCTTC. This sequence joins TRBV4-1 and TRBJ2-1, with no clear D. This CDR3 has 13 residues. Germline CDR1 MGHRA, CDR2 YSYEKL.

Regarding this clonotype: This may come from a read error, since a much larger clone is one base off. The rearrangement joins TRBV5-4 to TRBJ2-3; TRBD2 agrees at 15 bases. The junction had 11 bases not matched to a gene; V was cut back by 5 bases and J by 4 bases. The CDR3 consists of 18 residues. Looked up from germline, CDR1 is SGHNT and CDR2 is YYREEE (reference sequence). CDR3 DNA: TGTGCCAGCAGTCCCGCCGGGACTAGCGGGAGGTTGGCAGATACGCAGTATTTT. This translates into CASSPAGTSGRLADTQYF.

This clonotype has a count of ten or more. The chain carries TRBV11-1 and TRBJ2-1, with 12 positions matching TRBD1. Germline loops: CDR1 SGHAT, CDR2 FQDESV (reference sequence). The CDR3 is 15 amino acids. V lost 6 bases to trimming and J lost 4 bases; unmatched junction nucleotides: 4. The DNA of the CDR3 is TGTGCCAGCAGATCGGGACAGGGGGCTTACAATGAGCAGTTCTTC. Translated, it gives CASRSGQGAYNEQFF.

In its sample, this clonotype was seen many times. J is TRBJ2-7 and V is TRBV20-1; D gene unclear. This CDR3 has 11 amino acids. Germline loops: CDR1 DFQATT, CDR2 SNEGSKA (reference sequence). V lost 3 bases and J 9 bases, leaving 12 bases between the germline ends. CDR3 in DNA: TGCAGTGCTAGCTACGGGCCGTTGCAGTACTTC. Translating gives CSASYGPLQYF.

This clonotype occurred many times. This sequence joins TRBV7-2 and TRBJ2-1; 9 nucleotides agree with TRBD2. This CDR3 has 17 amino acids. The V and J ends lost 1 base and 8 bases, in that order; junction bases with no gene match: 12. Germline V gives CDR1 SGHTA, CDR2 FQGNSA. CDR3 in amino acids: CASSLVVAGGPGDEQFF. In nucleotides, the CDR3 is TGTGCCAGCAGCTTAGTTGTTGCGGGAGGGCCAGGGGATGAGCAGTTCTTC.

This clonotype was found many times. Germline is not matched at one junction end, which may reflect a read error. J is TRBJ2-7 and V is TRBV6-2 or TRBV6-3; TRBD2 might be the D (5 bases). The CDR3 covers 13 residues. Germline assignment: CDR1 MNHEY and CDR2 SVGEGT. The CDR3 sequence is CTSQRPPTYEQYF. The CDR3, as DNA: TGTACCAGCCAGCGGCCCCCGACCTACGAGCAGTACTTC.

This clonotype was seen ten or more times. The chain combines TRBV25-1 with TRBJ2-1, with D tentatively TRBD1 (6 bases). Germline V gene data show CDR1 as MGHDK and CDR2 as SYGVNS. The CDR3 spans 13 residues. The V gene lost 10 bases and the J gene lost 3 bases, with 13 bases spanning the gap. CDR3 DNA sequence: TGTGCCACCCTCCGGGACAACTACAATGAGCAGTTCTTC. This codes for CATLRDNYNEQFF.

This clonotype has ten or more counts. The V gene is TRBV12-3 or TRBV12-4, the J gene TRBJ2-2; D unclear. V was pared by 5 bases and J by 4 bases, with 17 bases between. CDR3 size: 16 residues. In DNA form, the CDR3 reads TGTGCCAGCAGTCCCGCCGGTCTTAGTACCACCGGGGAGCTGTTTTTT. The encoded protein is CASSPAGLSTTGELFF.

This clonotype showed up just a few times. The DNA for the CDR3 is TGTGCCAGCAGCCGGGACAGGGGGCGCACGGAGCCCCAGCATTTT. Encoded protein: CASSRDRGRTEPQHF. The V and J genes are TRBV6-1 and TRBJ1-5; 12 nucleotides agree with TRBD1. Looked up from germline, CDR1 is MNHNS and CDR2 is SASEGT. The junction had 8 bases not matched to a gene; V was cut back by 6 bases and J by 8 bases. There are 15 residues in the CDR3.

This clonotype occurred many times. The chain recombines TRBV18 with TRBJ2-1; 7 bases agree with TRBD2. The CDR3 spans 14 residues. V lost 3 bases, J lost 5 bases, and 4 bases stayed unmatched. The V gene's germline CDR1 is KGHSH and CDR2 LQKENI. The CDR3 loop reads CASSPGTIDNEQFF. The CDR3 nucleotides are TGTGCCAGCTCACCCGGGACTATAGACAATGAGCAGTTCTTC.

This clonotype was seen more than once but under ten times. Possible read error: a much larger clone is one base away. The rearrangement uses TRBV15 and TRBJ2-3, with 9 positions matching TRBD2. This CDR3 contains 19 residues. V lost 0 bases to trimming and J lost 2 bases; unmatched junction nucleotides: 12. Germline V CDR1 and CDR2: LNHNV, YYDKDF (reference sequence). This chain's CDR3 is CATSREPGASGTYTDTQYF. As DNA, the CDR3 is TGTGCCACCAGCAGAGAACCCGGGGCTAGCGGGACCTACACAGATACGCAGTATTTT.

By share, this clonotype ranks as medium-sized (0.01 to 0.1%). The chain is built from TRBV2 and TRBJ2-1, with TRBD2 as a possible D gene (6 bases). The CDR3 runs 15 residues. Between the trimmed V and J ends, which lost 7 bases and 7 bases, there was a span of 20 bases. CDR1 and CDR2 (germline): SNHLY, FYNNEI. The CDR3: CASKRQRLDMNEQFF. The CDR3, as DNA: TGTGCCAGCAAAAGGCAACGACTAGACATGAATGAGCAGTTCTTC.

This clonotype was picked up many times. V gene TRBV2 combines with J gene TRBJ2-4; D call uncertain. Germline lookup yields CDR1 SNHLY and CDR2 FYNNEI. CDR3 length: 13 amino acids. Trimming cost V 10 bases and J 3 bases, with 13 bases left between them. Here the CDR3 DNA reads TGTGCCACTAAACGCGGCCACAAAAACATTCAGTACTTC. This gives the protein CATKRGHKNIQYF.

This clonotype has ten or more counts. The chain links TRBV12-3 or TRBV12-4 to TRBJ2-1; 7 bases map to TRBD1. CDR3 length equals 15 residues. The ends lost 3 bases at V and 9 bases at J; junction bases unmatched: 11. Here the CDR3 DNA reads TGTGCCAGCAGTTTCATCCTAGGGGGCGAGGGTGAGCAGTTCTTC. As protein: CASSFILGGEGEQFF.